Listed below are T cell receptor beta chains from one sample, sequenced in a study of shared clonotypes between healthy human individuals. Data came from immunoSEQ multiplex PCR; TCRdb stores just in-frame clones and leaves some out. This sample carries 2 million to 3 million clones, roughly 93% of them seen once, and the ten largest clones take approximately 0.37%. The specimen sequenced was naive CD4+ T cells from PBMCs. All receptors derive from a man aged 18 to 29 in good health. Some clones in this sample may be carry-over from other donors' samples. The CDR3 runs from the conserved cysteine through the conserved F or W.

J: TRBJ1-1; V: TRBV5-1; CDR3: CASSPRGLDTEAFF
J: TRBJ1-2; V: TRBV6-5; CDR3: CASSYGGSYGYTF
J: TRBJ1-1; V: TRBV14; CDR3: CASSQGSLTEAFF
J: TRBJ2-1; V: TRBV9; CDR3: CASSVITGGRYNEQFF
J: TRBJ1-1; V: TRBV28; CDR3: CASRVLMNTEAFF
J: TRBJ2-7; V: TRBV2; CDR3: CASSEAGGAGYEQYF
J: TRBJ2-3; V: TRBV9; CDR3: CASSVGASGITDTQYF
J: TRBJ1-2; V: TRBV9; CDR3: CASSAGTARVYGYTF
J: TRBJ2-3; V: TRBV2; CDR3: CASSAWGASGDTQYF
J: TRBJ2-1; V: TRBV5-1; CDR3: CASSLGYAGLLF
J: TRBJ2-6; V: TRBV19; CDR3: CASTQILFGTGANVLTF
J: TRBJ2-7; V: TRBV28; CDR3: CASSFLGYEQYF
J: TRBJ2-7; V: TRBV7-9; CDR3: CASSLWEGKWYEQYF
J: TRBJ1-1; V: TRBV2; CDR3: CASSPRGPAEAFF
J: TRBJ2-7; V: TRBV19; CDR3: CASSLTLQGAADEQYF